Listed here are 30 T cell receptor beta chains from one sample, sequenced in a study of blood T cell repertoires in COVID-19. TCRdb's copy holds only in-frame clones and misses some; the assay was immunoSEQ multiplex PCR. In the table there are fewer than 250,000 clones, 65% to 85% of which are singletons. Sequencing input: PBMCs or T cells enriched from blood (not recorded which). These receptors were collected from a woman in her 40s with acute COVID-19.

A few counts support this clone. V and J are TRBV5-1 and TRBJ1-4; D gene ambiguous. Trimming shortened V by 5 bases and J by 3 bases, and 8 bases separated the two germline ends. The CDR3 covers 13 residues. The germline gives CDR1 SGHRS, CDR2 YFSETQ. The CDR3 DNA is TGCGCCAGCAGGAGGTCGTCTAATGAAAAACTGTTTTTT. It is translated as CASRRSSNEKLFF.

This chain connects TRBV7-3 to TRBJ2-1, with no clear D. The CDR3 extends over 16 amino acids. Germline V gene sequence: CDR1 SGHTA, CDR2 FQGTGA. V shed 5 bases and J shed 7 bases, with 21 bases lying between them. The CDR3 DNA is TGTGCCAGCAGCCCAAACTCTAACCTACAGAGTAATGAGCAGTTCTTC. This encodes CASSPNSNLQSNEQFF. Variable domain in full (rest from reference TRBV7-3 and TRBJ2-1): GAGVSQTPSNKVTEKGKYVELRCDPISGHTALYWYRQSLGQGPEFLIYFQGTGAADDSGLPNDRFFAVRPEGSVSTLKIQRTERGDSAVYLCASSPNSNLQSNEQFFGPGTRLTVL.

This clone was seen only once. The chain is built from TRBV7-2 and TRBJ1-5; D unresolved. CDR1 and CDR2 (germline): SGHTA, FQGNSA. Trimming removed 1 base from V and 2 bases from J, with 6 bases in between. There are 14 residues in the CDR3. The CDR3 DNA reads as TGTGCCAGCAGCTTAGTCCCAGGCAATCAGCCCCAGCATTTT. This gives the protein CASSLVPGNQPQHF.

The rearrangement joins TRBV28 to TRBJ2-7, with D possibly being TRBD1 (5 bases). There are 14 residues in the CDR3. The germline V gene encodes CDR1 MDHEN and CDR2 SYDVKM. Trimming took 3 bases from V and 3 from J, leaving 12 bases between them. The CDR3 spells CASSLSRVYYEQYF. CDR3 coding DNA: TGTGCCAGCAGTTTGAGCAGGGTTTACTACGAGCAGTACTTC.

This chain joins TRBV28 and TRBJ1-1; D might be TRBD1 (6 bases). The V gene's germline CDR1 is MDHEN and CDR2 SYDVKM. This CDR3 has 14 residues. Trimming took 6 bases from V and 6 from J, leaving 17 bases between them. CDR3: CASRIQGSRAEAFF. CDR3 DNA sequence: TGTGCCAGCAGAATTCAGGGGTCCCGGGCTGAAGCTTTCTTT.

In its sample, this clone was seen a few times. The chain combines TRBV6-6 with TRBJ2-1; D is unresolved. CDR3 length equals 13 residues. CDR1 and CDR2 from the germline V gene are MNHNY and SVGAGI (reference sequence). Trimming shortened V by 0 bases and J by 6 bases, and 6 bases separated the two germline ends. The CDR3 sequence: CASSYSPTNEQFF. The DNA of the CDR3 is TGTGCCAGCAGTTACTCTCCTACCAATGAGCAGTTCTTC.

The chain combines TRBV5-1 with TRBJ2-1, with 10 positions matching TRBD2. V was pared by 4 bases and J by 10 bases, with 14 bases of the junction left unmatched. The CDR3 is made up of 16 amino acids. Germline values: CDR1 SGHRS, CDR2 YFSETQ. CDR3 DNA sequence: TGCGCCAGCAGCCCCCTGACTAGCGGGTTCTTCACGGAGCAGTTCTTC. It is translated as CASSPLTSGFFTEQFF.

The J gene is TRBJ1-1, the V gene TRBV19; 8 nucleotides match TRBD1. The CDR3 totals 14 residues. J gave up 8 bases and V 7 bases, and 12 bases lay outside the gene matches. Germline V gives CDR1 LNHDA, CDR2 SQIVND (reference sequence). DNA for the CDR3: TGTGCCAGTACCCTCACGCAGGGGGCGCAGGAAGCTTTCTTT. Its translation is CASTLTQGAQEAFF.

V is TRBV19 and J is TRBJ1-1; D is perhaps TRBD1 (6 bases). This CDR3 has 15 residues. Trimming removed 6 bases at V and 4 bases at J, with 18 bases between. CDR1 is LNHDA, CDR2 SQIVND, per germline (reference sequence). CDR3 sequence: CASSIGGGRITEAFF. In DNA form, the CDR3 reads TGTGCCAGTAGCATCGGGGGGGGGCGCATCACTGAAGCTTTCTTT.

This clone was seen a handful of times. The chain combines TRBV2 with TRBJ1-2; unclear D gene. The CDR3 length is 13 residues. CDR1 is SNHLY and CDR2 is FYNNEI in the germline V gene. The V gene lost 10 bases and the J gene lost 3 bases, with 15 bases spanning the gap. CDR3 residues: CANPTGRDYGYTF. The CDR3 nucleotides read TGTGCCAACCCCACTGGTCGCGACTATGGCTACACCTTC.

This chain links TRBV30 with TRBJ1-4; 8 bases are shared with TRBD1. From germline, CDR1 is GTSNPN and CDR2 SVGIG (reference sequence). With V trimmed by 7 bases and J by 7 bases, 5 bases remained unmatched. The CDR3 contains 12 residues. As DNA, the CDR3 is TGTGCCTACCAGGGGGCGGGTGAAAAACTGTTTTTT. It specifies CAYQGAGEKLFF.

Concerning this clone: It is likely a read error, because the conserved phenylalanine at the end of the CDR3 is missing. The DNA is left out, because the CDR3 cannot be placed on it with certainty; the CDR3 is given as TCRdb lists it. The CDR3 loop is CASSSRGARLL. The gene calls are TRBV28 and TRBJ2-7; the table gives TRBD2 as D, unverified against the DNA. The CDR3 sequence runs 11 residues, both termini included. The germline V gene has CDR1 MDHEN and CDR2 SYDVKM.

The chain employs TRBV19 and TRBJ2-4, with 8 nucleotides matching TRBD2. With 4 bases clipped from V and 0 bases from J, the junction kept 8 bases outside the gene matches. The CDR3 spans 17 residues. Germline V lookup: CDR1 LNHDA, CDR2 SQIVND (reference sequence). The CDR3 loop is CASSTVPGGLAKNIQYF. CDR3 bases: TGTGCCAGTAGTACCGTTCCGGGGGGGTTAGCCAAAAACATTCAGTACTTC.

The chain is built from TRBV2 and TRBJ2-1, with D tentatively TRBD1 (5 bases). V gave up 6 bases and J gave up 0 bases, with 6 bases separating them. The CDR3 is made up of 13 amino acids. Germline loops: CDR1 SNHLY, CDR2 FYNNEI. This CDR3 is CASRDNSYNEQFF. CDR3 DNA: TGTGCCAGCAGGGACAACTCCTACAATGAGCAGTTCTTC.

This clone occurred once. The J gene is TRBJ1-5, the V gene TRBV30; 11 positions agree with TRBD1. Unmatched junction bases numbered 6, after V lost 2 bases and J lost 0 bases. This CDR3 spans 17 amino acids. Germline-derived CDR1 and CDR2 are GTSNPN and SVGIG (reference sequence). The CDR3: CAWSFGTGGFSNQPQHF. The DNA for the CDR3 is TGTGCCTGGAGTTTCGGGACAGGGGGTTTTAGCAATCAGCCCCAGCATTTT.

To note about this clone: A much bigger clone sits one base away, suggesting this may be a read error. CDR3 sequence (DNA): TGTGCCAGCAGTCCCGGGACTAACGGGGGACAGACCCAGTACTTC. This translates into CASSPGTNGGQTQYF. V and J are TRBV2 and TRBJ2-5; 7 bases map to TRBD2. The CDR3 is 15 amino acids. V trimming: 5 bases; J trimming: 6 bases; junction bases outside the gene matches: 12. The germline gives CDR1 SNHLY, CDR2 FYNNEI.

The CDR3 sequence: CASSLEQGGTEAFF. CDR3 nucleotides: TGTGCCAGCAGCTTGGAACAGGGGGGAACTGAAGCTTTCTTT. The V and J genes are TRBV5-4 and TRBJ1-1; 8 bases align to TRBD1. V was pared by 0 bases and J by 5 bases, with 3 bases of the junction left unmatched. Germline V gene data show CDR1 as SGHNT and CDR2 as YYREEE (reference sequence). CDR3 length: 14 residues.

The chain's CDR3 is CSTSQGGYGNTIYF. The CDR3 DNA follows: TGCAGCACCTCTCAGGGGGGCTATGGAAACACCATATATTTT. The gene calls are TRBV29-1 and TRBJ1-3; 7 positions agree with TRBD1. The CDR3 spans 14 residues. Looked up from germline, CDR1 is SQVTM and CDR2 is ANQGSEA. With 8 bases clipped from V and 3 bases from J, the junction kept 10 bases outside the gene matches.

This clone was detected only once. The chain carries TRBV4-2 and TRBJ1-5; D is unclear. Looked up from germline, CDR1 is LGHNA and CDR2 is YNFKEQ. The length of the CDR3 is 15 residues. V lost 3 bases to trimming and J lost 2 bases, with 11 bases between them. The CDR3 DNA sequence: TGTGCCAGCAGCCACCGGGATGATGGCAATCAGCCCCAGCATTTT. As protein: CASSHRDDGNQPQHF.

This clone has a handful of counts. The chain combines TRBV6-6 with TRBJ1-4; TRBD1 aligns across 7 bases. The ends lost 4 bases at V and 7 bases at J; junction bases unmatched: 6. The V gene's germline CDR1 is MNHNY and CDR2 SVGAGI (reference sequence). This CDR3 has 14 amino acids. CDR3 loop: CASSSTGDLEKLFF. Here the CDR3 DNA reads TGTGCCAGCAGTTCTACAGGGGATCTTGAAAAACTGTTTTTT.

This rearrangement joins TRBV2 to TRBJ1-4, with D perhaps matching TRBD1 (5 bases). Deletions cut 2 bases from V and 8 bases from J, with 18 bases between. Looked up from germline, CDR1 is SNHLY and CDR2 is FYNNEI. CDR3 length equals 16 residues. The CDR3 nucleotides read TGTGCCAGCAGTGAATATCGAGGCAGGGATCGCGAAAAACTGTTTTTT. Protein sequence: CASSEYRGRDREKLFF. The full variable domain, its missing parts supplied by reference TRBV2 and TRBJ1-4, is EPEVTQTPSHQVTQMGQEVILRCVPISNHLYFYWYRQILGQKVEFLVSFYNNEISEKSEIFDDQFSVERPDGSNFTLKIRSTKLEDSAMYFCASSEYRGRDREKLFFGSGTQLSVL.

The CDR3 loop reads CASSPGQNIFGYTF. The CDR3 nucleotides read TGTGCCAGCAGCCCGGGACAGAACATCTTTGGCTACACCTTC. The chain employs TRBV3-1 (or the pseudogene TRBV3-2) and TRBJ1-2; 7 nucleotides line up with TRBD1. Germline CDR1 LGHDT, CDR2 YNNKEL (reference sequence). The trim removed 4 bases at V and 7 bases at J, leaving 9 bases unmatched. The CDR3 runs 14 residues.

The chain joins TRBV11-2 to TRBJ1-1, with 9 bases that match TRBD1. The CDR3 is 14 residues long. Germline trimming cut 2 bases from V and 5 bases from J; bases unmatched to any gene: 3. Germline assignment: CDR1 SGHAT and CDR2 FQNNGV. CDR3 region: CASSLKDRGTEAFF. Written as DNA, the CDR3 is TGTGCCAGCAGCTTAAAGGACAGGGGAACTGAAGCTTTCTTT.

This clone came up once. The J gene is TRBJ2-7, the V gene TRBV23-1; the D gene is possibly TRBD1 (5 bases). TRBV23-1 is placed among ORFs of uncertain function. This CDR3 region has 11 residues. Trimming shortened V by 7 bases and J by 9 bases, and 13 bases separated the two germline ends. The CDR3 here is CASKWGLGQYF. The CDR3 nucleotides are TGCGCCAGCAAATGGGGCTTGGGGCAGTACTTC.

The chain combines TRBV6-4 with TRBJ2-3; 9 bases fit TRBD2. With V trimmed by 0 bases and J by 3 bases, 4 bases remained unmatched. Per the germline V gene, CDR1 is MRHNA and CDR2 is SNTAGT. The CDR3 loop spans 16 amino acids. CDR3 DNA: TGTGCCAGCAGTGACTCTAGACTAGCGGTAACAGATACGCAGTATTTT. Protein product: CASSDSRLAVTDTQYF.

The chain carries TRBV29-1 and TRBJ1-6, with D perhaps TRBD1 (5 bases). CDR3 length: 13 amino acids. Between the trimmed V and J ends, which lost 6 bases and 9 bases, there was a span of 15 bases. The V gene's germline CDR1 is SQVTM and CDR2 ANQGSEA. CDR3 sequence (DNA): TGCAGCGTAGCGACAGACAAATCTTCACCCCTCCACTTT. It translates to CSVATDKSSPLHF.

As DNA, the CDR3 is TGTGCCAGTAGTATTAAAGTCAGGGGGCGAGATGGCTACACCTTC. Amino acid sequence: CASSIKVRGRDGYTF. The J gene is TRBJ1-2, the V gene TRBV19, with 8 bases that match TRBD1. This CDR3 has 15 amino acids. V lost 3 bases to trimming and J lost 6 bases; unmatched junction nucleotides: 9. Germline V gene lookup returns CDR1 LNHDA and CDR2 SQIVND (reference sequence).

V usage is TRBV6-5 and J usage is TRBJ1-2; TRBD1 aligns across 8 bases. The V gene end was trimmed by 5 bases and the J gene end by 6 bases; junction bases not matched to a gene: 8. The CDR3 is 14 residues long. CDR1 is MNHEY, CDR2 SVGAGI, per germline. The CDR3 sequence: CASSKQGVVDGYTF. CDR3 DNA sequence: TGTGCCAGCAGTAAACAGGGGGTGGTGGATGGCTACACCTTC.

The genes are TRBV10-3 and TRBJ1-1; 8 bases align to TRBD1. This CDR3 has 15 amino acids. V gave up 6 bases and J gave up 1 base; unmatched junction bases: 7. Per the germline V gene, CDR1 is ENHRY and CDR2 is SYGVKD. Here the CDR3 reads CAISDRDRKNTEAFF. The CDR3 region has the DNA TGTGCCATCAGCGACCGGGACAGGAAGAACACTGAAGCTTTCTTT.

In this sample, this clone turned up once. The chain recombines TRBV11-2 with TRBJ1-2; D may be TRBD1 (5 bases). The CDR3 is 17 residues long. The V end was cut by 2 bases, the J end by 8 bases, with 24 bases between. CDR1 SGHAT and CDR2 FQNNGV come from the germline V gene. The CDR3 reads CASSLIFEWGQVVGYTF. CDR3 sequence (DNA): TGTGCCAGCAGCTTAATTTTCGAGTGGGGCCAGGTGGTAGGCTACACCTTC.